This record covers a single T cell receptor beta chain. The antigen remains undetermined. The study profiled TCR beta VDJ and CDR3 using genomic DNA as template. TCRdb re-derived calls from the reads in MiXCR, one entry per CDR3 protein. This table has roughly 190,000 distinct CDR3 sequences, less than 65% appearing once. This entry belongs to a study of CD8+CD57+ T cells in acquired aplastic anemia. Findings of the study overall: CD8+ Simpson's diversity showed no significant patient-control difference. Patients and controls shared about 30 CD8+ CDR3 sequences, which appeared highly expressed in patients and within their immunodominant clones.

The receptor's source is a human donor in good health, serving as a control. Sequenced sample: sorted CD4+, CD8+, or CD8+CD57+ T cells (not recorded which) from PBMCs.

The CDR3 nucleotides read TGTGCCAGCAGCCCAGATTTTTATAATTCACCCCTCCACTTT. Translating gives CASSPDFYNSPLHF. This chain connects TRBV7-2 to TRBJ1-6; D unclear. Trimming took 5 bases from V and 4 from J, leaving 9 bases between them. The CDR3 loop spans 14 amino acids. CDR1 is SGHTA, CDR2 FQGNSA, per germline.